Listed here is a single T cell receptor (beta chain). Antigen unknown. The CDR3 sequence is 14 residues long. In germline, CDR1 is MNHNY, CDR2 SVGAGI (reference sequence). The V end was cut by 9 bases, the J end by 3 bases, with 15 bases between. This sample was included in a study of molecular identifiers for immune sequencing clone quantification. General study results and limits: Highly expanded clone sizes could be underestimated by identical TCR molecules that share a barcode.

TCRdb reprocessed the PCR reads with MiXCR, giving one entry per CDR3 protein. The sample yields about 630,000 distinct CDR3 sequences, approximately 24% seen once. Sorted inputs of roughly 20,000 to 1,000,000 cells, with 10%, 30% or 50% RNA, yielded naive CD8 libraries. Sequencing was done on a sample of naive CD8+ T cells from blood, with Jurkat cell RNA spiked in. Subset specified: FACS-sorted CD8+CD4-CCR7+CD45RA+ naive T cells. The clonotype originates from a human donor in good health. Some libraries in this study had Jurkat cell RNA spiked in. The rearrangement joins TRBV6-6 to TRBJ1-5, with D possibly TRBD1 on 6 matching bases. The CDR3 reads CASLDSYPNQPQHF. The CDR3 DNA reads TGTGCCAGTTTGGACAGTTACCCCAATCAGCCCCAGCATTTT.